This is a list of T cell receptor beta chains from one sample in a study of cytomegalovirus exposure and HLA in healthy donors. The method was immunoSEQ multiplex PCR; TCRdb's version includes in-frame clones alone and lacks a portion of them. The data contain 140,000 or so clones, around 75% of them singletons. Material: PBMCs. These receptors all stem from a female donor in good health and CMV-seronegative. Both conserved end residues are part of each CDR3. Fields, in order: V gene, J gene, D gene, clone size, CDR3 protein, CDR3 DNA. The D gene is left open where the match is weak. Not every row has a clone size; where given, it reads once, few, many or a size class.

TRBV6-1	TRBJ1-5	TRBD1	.	CASSEVDGRGNQPQHF	TGTGCCAGCAGTGAAGTCGACGGCAGGGGGAATCAGCCCCAGCATTTT
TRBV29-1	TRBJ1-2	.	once	CSVDIGGANYGYTF	TGCAGCGTTGATATTGGAGGAGCTAACTATGGCTACACCTTC
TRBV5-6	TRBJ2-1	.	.	CASSFGVPNEQFF	TGTGCCAGCAGCTTTGGAGTTCCGAATGAGCAGTTCTTC
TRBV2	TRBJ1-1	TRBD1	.	CASSLWKGTDMNTEAFF	TGTGCCAGCAGTCTATGGAAGGGGACAGATATGAACACTGAAGCTTTCTTT
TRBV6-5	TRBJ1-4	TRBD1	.	CASSYWGQGNEKLFF	TGTGCCAGCAGTTACTGGGGACAGGGGAATGAAAAACTGTTTTTT
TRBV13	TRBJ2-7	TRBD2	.	CASSFSGGSYEQYF	TGTGCCAGCAGCTTTTCGGGAGGGTCCTACGAGCAGTACTTC
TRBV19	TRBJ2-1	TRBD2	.	CASSIEGGRAFDEQFF	TGTGCCAGTAGTATAGAAGGCGGGAGGGCCTTCGATGAGCAGTTCTTC
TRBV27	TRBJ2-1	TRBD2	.	CASSLALAGNEQFF	TGTGCCAGCAGTTTAGCTCTAGCGGGCAATGAGCAGTTCTTC
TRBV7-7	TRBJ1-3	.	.	CASSLAWGSGNTIYF	TGTGCTAGCAGCTTAGCTTGGGGCTCGGGAAACACCATATATTTT
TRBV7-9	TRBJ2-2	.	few	CASSPTADIPGELFF	TGTGCCAGCAGCCCGACGGCGGACATCCCCGGGGAGCTGTTTTTT
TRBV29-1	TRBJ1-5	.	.	CSGGGEGQPQHF	TGCAGCGGCGGAGGGGAAGGGCAGCCCCAGCATTTT
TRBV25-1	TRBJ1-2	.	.	CASSEGTRHTF	TGTGCCAGCAGTGAGGGGACACGACACACCTTC
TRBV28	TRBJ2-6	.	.	CASSSSGASGANVLTF	TGTGCCAGCAGTTCTTCAGGGGCCTCTGGGGCCAACGTCCTGACTTTC
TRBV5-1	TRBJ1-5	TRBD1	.	CASSLGQGGQPQHF	TGCGCCAGCAGCCTTGGACAGGGAGGACAGCCCCAGCATTTT
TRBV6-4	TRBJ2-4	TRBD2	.	CASSDGREQYF	TGTGCCAGCAGTGACGGGAGGGAACAGTACTTC
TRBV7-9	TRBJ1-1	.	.	CASSLVSGQTKAFF	TGTGCCAGCAGCCTAGTTTCGGGACAAACAAAAGCTTTCTTT
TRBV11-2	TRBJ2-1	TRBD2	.	CASSLTSGIIHEQFF	TGTGCCAGCAGCCTGACTAGCGGGATAATCCATGAGCAGTTCTTC
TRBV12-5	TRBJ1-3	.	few	CASGLVRHSGNTIYF	TGTGCTAGTGGTTTGGTACGACACTCTGGAAACACCATATATTTT
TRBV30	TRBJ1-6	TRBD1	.	CAWSVPGGLNSPLHF	TGTGCCTGGAGTGTCCCAGGGGGCCTAAATTCACCCCTCCACTTT
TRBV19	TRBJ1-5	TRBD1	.	CASTPGQGFQPQHF	TGTGCCAGTACACCGGGACAGGGGTTTCAGCCCCAGCATTTT
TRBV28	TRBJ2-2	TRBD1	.	CASNTDRGIGTGELFF	TGTGCCAGCAATACGGACAGGGGAATCGGCACCGGGGAGCTGTTTTTT
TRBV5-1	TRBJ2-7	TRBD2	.	CASTWREGYEQYF	TGCGCCAGCACATGGCGGGAGGGCTACGAGCAGTACTTC
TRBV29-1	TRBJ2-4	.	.	CSVAGKNIQYF	TGCAGCGTTGCGGGCAAAAACATTCAGTACTTC
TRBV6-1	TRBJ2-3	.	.	CASSEARVTQYF	TGTGCCAGCAGTGAAGCACGGGTTACGCAGTATTTT
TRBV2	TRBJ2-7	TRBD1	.	CASSERQGREQYF	TGTGCCAGCAGTGAAAGACAGGGGCGCGAGCAGTACTTC
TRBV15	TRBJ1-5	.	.	CATSPGKGQPQHF	TGTGCCACCAGCCCAGGGAAGGGGCAGCCCCAGCATTTT
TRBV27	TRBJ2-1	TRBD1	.	CASSPGTGYNEQFF	TGTGCCAGCAGTCCCGGGACAGGCTACAATGAGCAGTTCTTC
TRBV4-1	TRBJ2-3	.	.	CASSQDATGDTQYF	TGCGCCAGCAGCCAAGACGCCACGGGAGATACGCAGTATTTT
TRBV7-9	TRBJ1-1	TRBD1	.	CASISDRGLTEAFF	TGTGCCAGCATCTCGGACAGGGGGCTCACTGAAGCTTTCTTT
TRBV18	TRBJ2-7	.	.	CASSPVVGGYEQYF	TGTGCCAGCTCACCGGTAGTTGGCGGCTACGAGCAGTACTTC
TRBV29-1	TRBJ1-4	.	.	CSFSSTQRGNEKLFF	TGCAGCTTTTCCAGCACCCAAAGGGGCAATGAAAAACTGTTTTTT
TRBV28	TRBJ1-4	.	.	CASSVLAGTNEKLFF	TGTGCCAGCAGTGTCCTGGCAGGGACTAATGAAAAACTGTTTTTT
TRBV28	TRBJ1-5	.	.	CASLGGGNQPQHF	TGTGCCAGCTTGGGGGGGGGCAATCAGCCCCAGCATTTT